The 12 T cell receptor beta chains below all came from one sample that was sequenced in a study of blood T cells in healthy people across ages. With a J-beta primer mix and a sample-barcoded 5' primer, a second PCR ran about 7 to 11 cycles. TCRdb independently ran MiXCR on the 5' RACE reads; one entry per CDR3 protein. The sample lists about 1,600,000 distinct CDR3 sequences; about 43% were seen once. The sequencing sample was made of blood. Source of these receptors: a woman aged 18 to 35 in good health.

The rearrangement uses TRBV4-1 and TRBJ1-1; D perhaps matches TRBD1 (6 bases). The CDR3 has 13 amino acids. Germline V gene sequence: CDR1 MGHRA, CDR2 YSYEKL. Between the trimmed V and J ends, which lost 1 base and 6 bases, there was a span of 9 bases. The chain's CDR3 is CASSQVGGSEAFF. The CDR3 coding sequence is TGCGCCAGCAGCCAAGTAGGGGGGTCTGAAGCTTTCTTT.

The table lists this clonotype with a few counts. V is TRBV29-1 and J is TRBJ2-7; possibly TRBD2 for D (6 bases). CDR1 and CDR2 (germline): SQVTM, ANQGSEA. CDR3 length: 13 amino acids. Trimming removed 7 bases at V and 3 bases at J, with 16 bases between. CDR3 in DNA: TGCAGCGCCTCGGGGGACTCCATCTACGAGCAGTACTTC. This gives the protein CSASGDSIYEQYF.

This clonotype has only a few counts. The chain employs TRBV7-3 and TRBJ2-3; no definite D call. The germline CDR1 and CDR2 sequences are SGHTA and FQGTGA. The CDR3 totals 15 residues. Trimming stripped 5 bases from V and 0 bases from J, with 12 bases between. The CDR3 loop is CASSRSYDSTDTQYF. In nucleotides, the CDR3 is TGTGCCAGCAGCCGGTCCTACGACAGCACAGATACGCAGTATTTT.

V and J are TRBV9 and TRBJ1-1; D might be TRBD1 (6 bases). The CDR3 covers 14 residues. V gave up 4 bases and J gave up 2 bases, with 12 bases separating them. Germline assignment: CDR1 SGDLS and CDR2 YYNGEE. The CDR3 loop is CASSSRGTNTEAFF. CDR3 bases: TGTGCCAGCAGCTCCAGGGGAACTAACACTGAAGCTTTCTTT.

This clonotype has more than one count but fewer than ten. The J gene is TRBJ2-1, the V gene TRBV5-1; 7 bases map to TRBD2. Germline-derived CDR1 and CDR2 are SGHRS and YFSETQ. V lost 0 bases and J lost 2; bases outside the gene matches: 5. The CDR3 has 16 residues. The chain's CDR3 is CASSLVGEGPYNEQFF. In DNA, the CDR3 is TGCGCCAGCAGCTTGGTAGGGGAGGGCCCCTACAATGAGCAGTTCTTC.

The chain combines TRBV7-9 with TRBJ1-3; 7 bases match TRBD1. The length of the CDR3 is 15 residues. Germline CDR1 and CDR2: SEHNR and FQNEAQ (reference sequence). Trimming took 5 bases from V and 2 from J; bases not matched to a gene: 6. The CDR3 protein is CASSARQGAGNTIYF. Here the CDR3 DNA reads TGTGCCAGCAGCGCACGACAGGGTGCTGGAAACACCATATATTTT.

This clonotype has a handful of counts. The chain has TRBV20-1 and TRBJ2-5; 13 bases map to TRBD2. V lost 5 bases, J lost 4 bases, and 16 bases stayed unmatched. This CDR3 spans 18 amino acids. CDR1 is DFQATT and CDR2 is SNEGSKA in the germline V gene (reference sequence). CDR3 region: CSALGLAGKQERRETQYF. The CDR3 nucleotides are TGCAGTGCTTTGGGACTAGCGGGGAAGCAGGAGAGGCGAGAGACCCAGTACTTC.

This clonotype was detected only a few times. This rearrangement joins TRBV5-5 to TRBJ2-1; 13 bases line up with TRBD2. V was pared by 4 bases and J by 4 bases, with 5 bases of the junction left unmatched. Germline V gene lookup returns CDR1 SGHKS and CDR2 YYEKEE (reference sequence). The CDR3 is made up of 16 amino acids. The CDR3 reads CASSGGLAGEYNEQFF. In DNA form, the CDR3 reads TGTGCCAGCAGCGGCGGACTAGCGGGAGAGTACAATGAGCAGTTCTTC. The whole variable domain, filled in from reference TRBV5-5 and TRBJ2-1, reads DAGVTQSPTHLIKTRGQQVTLRCSPISGHKSVSWYQQVLGQGPQFIFQYYEKEERGRGNFPDRFSARQFPNYSSELNVNALLLGDSALYLCASSGGLAGEYNEQFFGPGTRLTVL.

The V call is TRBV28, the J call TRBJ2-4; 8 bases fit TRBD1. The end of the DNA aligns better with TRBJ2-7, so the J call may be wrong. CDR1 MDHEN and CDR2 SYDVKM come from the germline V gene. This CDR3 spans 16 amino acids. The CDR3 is CASRRAAPGQVAEQYF. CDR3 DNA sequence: TGTGCCAGCAGGAGAGCCGCACCGGGACAGGTAGCCGAGCAGTACTTC.

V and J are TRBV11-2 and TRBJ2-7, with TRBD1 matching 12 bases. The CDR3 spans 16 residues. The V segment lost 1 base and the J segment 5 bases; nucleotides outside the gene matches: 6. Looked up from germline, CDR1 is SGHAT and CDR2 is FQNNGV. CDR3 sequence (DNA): TGTGCCAGCAGCTTAGTGGGGACAGGGGGCTTCAACGAGCAGTACTTC. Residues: CASSLVGTGGFNEQYF.

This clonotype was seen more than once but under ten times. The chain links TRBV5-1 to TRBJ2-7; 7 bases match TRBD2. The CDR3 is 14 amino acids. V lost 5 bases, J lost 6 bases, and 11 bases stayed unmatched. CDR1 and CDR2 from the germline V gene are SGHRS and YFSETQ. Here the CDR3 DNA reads TGCGCCAGCAGACCGGCGGGAGTCGCGGTCGAGCAGTACTTC. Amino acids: CASRPAGVAVEQYF.

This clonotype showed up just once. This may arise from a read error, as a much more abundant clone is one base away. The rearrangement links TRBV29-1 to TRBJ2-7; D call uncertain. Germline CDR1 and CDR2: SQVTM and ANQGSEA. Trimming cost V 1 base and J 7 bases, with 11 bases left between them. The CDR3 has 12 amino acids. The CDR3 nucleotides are TGCAGCGTTGAAGGTCCAGCCCATGAGCAGTACTTC. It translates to CSVEGPAHEQYF.